This passage covers 9 T cell receptor beta chains from one sample sequenced in a study of blood T cells in healthy people across ages. A second about 7 to 12 cycle PCR used barcoded and J-beta primers. A single record per CDR3 protein comes from TCRdb applying MiXCR to the 5' RACE reads. The sample shows roughly 680,000 distinct CDR3 sequences, around 45% of them seen only once. Sequenced sample: blood. The receptor source for this set is an older woman in good health.

This chain uses TRBV29-1 with TRBJ2-3; D gene uncertain. Trimming pared 8 bases from V and 6 bases from J, leaving 18 bases between. CDR1 is SQVTM, CDR2 ANQGSEA, per germline. The CDR3 consists of 13 residues. DNA of the CDR3: TGCAGCTTTGGGCCACCCGTCGGGGATACGCAGTATTTT. Translating gives CSFGPPVGDTQYF.

The V and J genes are TRBV21-1 and TRBJ1-5; the listed D gene, TRBD1, was not tested against the DNA. TRBV21-1 is annotated as a pseudogene. CDR3 size: 17 residues. DNA for the CDR3: TGTGCCGGCAGCAAAGTGGTCAGGGATCATAGCAATCAGCCCCAGCATTTT. Translated: CAGSKVVRDHSNQPQHF.

On this clonotype itself: Sequence at one end of the junction differs from germline and may be a read error. V and J are TRBV28 and TRBJ2-7; possibly TRBD2 for D (6 bases). The CDR3 is 16 residues long. Germline assignment: CDR1 MDHEN and CDR2 SYDVKM. The CDR3 here is CASSSSGTVGNYGQYF. The CDR3 DNA sequence: TGTGCCAGCAGTTCCTCGGGGACTGTTGGTAACTACGGGCAGTACTTC.

This sequence joins TRBV9 and TRBJ2-1, with TRBD2 matching 11 bases. The V gene end was trimmed by 1 base and the J gene end by 9 bases; junction bases not matched to a gene: 3. CDR3 length equals 14 residues. CDR1 is SGDLS and CDR2 is YYNGEE in the germline V gene. This CDR3 is CASSVLAGGGEQFF. CDR3 sequence (DNA): TGTGCCAGCAGCGTACTAGCGGGAGGAGGTGAGCAGTTCTTC. Filled out from reference TRBV9 and TRBJ2-1, the complete variable domain reads DSGVTQTPKHLITATGQRVTLRCSPRSGDLSVYWYQQSLDQGLQFLIQYYNGEERAKGNILERFSAQQFPDLHSELNLSSLELGDSALYFCASSVLAGGGEQFFGPGTRLTVL.

This sequence joins TRBV28 and TRBJ2-3; 13 positions agree with TRBD2. There are 14 residues in the CDR3. V trimming: 6 bases; J trimming: 8 bases; junction bases outside the gene matches: 5. Germline values: CDR1 MDHEN, CDR2 SYDVKM. CDR3 in DNA: TGTGCCAGCAGCCGACTAGCGGGAGGTACTACGCAGTATTTT. Translated: CASSRLAGGTTQYF.

The table lists this clonotype with a few counts. CDR3 nucleotide sequence: TGCGCCAGCAGCCCACCGGGGACTAGCGGGAGTTACGAGCAGTACTTC. Translated, it gives CASSPPGTSGSYEQYF. V is TRBV5-1 and J is TRBJ2-7, with 14 bases identical to TRBD2. Germline CDR1 SGHRS, CDR2 YFSETQ. The CDR3 is 16 residues long. J was trimmed by 4 bases and V by 4 bases; bases with no gene match: 7.

This clonotype was seen once. The gene calls are TRBV2 and TRBJ2-1, with a tentative D call TRBD1 (6 bases). Looked up from germline, CDR1 is SNHLY and CDR2 is FYNNEI. The CDR3 consists of 14 residues. V lost 3 bases, J lost 7 bases, and 13 bases lay in between. The CDR3 region has the DNA TGTGCCAGCAGTGAGACCGGGACAATAAATGAGCAGTTCTTC. It is translated as CASSETGTINEQFF.

The table lists this clonotype with a few counts. CDR3 coding DNA: TGTGCCAGCATCTCGGGACTCCTCATTTCCTATGGCTACACCTTC. This sequence encodes CASISGLLISYGYTF. The chain uses TRBV28 and TRBJ1-2; weak D call: TRBD1 (5 bases). The CDR3 is 15 amino acids. Germline V gene lookup returns CDR1 MDHEN and CDR2 SYDVKM. V was cut by 7 bases and J by 4 bases, with 19 bases left in between.

This clonotype was seen a few times. This chain joins TRBV4-3 and TRBJ2-3, with a possible D match to TRBD2 (6 bases). The V gene's germline CDR1 is LGHNA and CDR2 YSLEER. The V end was cut by 0 bases, the J end by 6 bases, with 19 bases between. This CDR3 spans 17 amino acids. CDR3 coding DNA: TGCGCCAGCAGCCAAGACTGGACCCAAGGAGGGGTGGATACGCAGTATTTT. It is translated as CASSQDWTQGGVDTQYF.